This T cell receptor (beta chain) was sequenced in a study of blood T cell repertoires in COVID-19. This CDR3 is built from 16 residues. Deletions cut 0 bases from V and 0 bases from J, with 9 bases between. From germline, CDR1 is LGHNA and CDR2 YSLEER. The assay was immunoSEQ multiplex PCR, and TCRdb's table has in-frame clones only and misses some. The sample has 150,000 or so clones, roughly 88% seen once; the top ten hold over 0.55%. The TCR was taken from a man aged 55 to 70 with COVID-19, enrolled during active disease. V and J are TRBV4-3 and TRBJ2-1, with a possible D match to TRBD1 (6 bases). The sequencing input was peripheral blood. CDR3 in amino acids: CASSQDDRSSYNEQFF. CDR3 bases: TGCGCCAGCAGCCAAGATGACAGGAGCTCCTACAATGAGCAGTTCTTC.